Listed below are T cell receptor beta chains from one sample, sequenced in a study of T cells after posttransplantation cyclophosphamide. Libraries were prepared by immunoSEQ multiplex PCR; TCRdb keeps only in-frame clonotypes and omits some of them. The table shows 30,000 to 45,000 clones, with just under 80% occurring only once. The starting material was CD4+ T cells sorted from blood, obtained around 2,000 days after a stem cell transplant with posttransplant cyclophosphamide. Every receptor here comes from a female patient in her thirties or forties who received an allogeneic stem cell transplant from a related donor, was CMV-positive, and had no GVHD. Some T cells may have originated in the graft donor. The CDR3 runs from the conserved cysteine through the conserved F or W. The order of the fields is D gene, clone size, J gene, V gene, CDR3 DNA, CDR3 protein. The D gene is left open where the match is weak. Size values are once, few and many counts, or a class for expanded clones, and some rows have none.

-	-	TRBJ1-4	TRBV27	TGTGCCAGCAGTCCCTCCGGCCTGGGGGGAGCTAATGAAAAACTGTTTTTT	CASSPSGLGGANEKLFF
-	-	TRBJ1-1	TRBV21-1	TGTGCCAGCAGCAAAGAACTGGACAGGGCCTTGAACACTGAAGCTTTCTTT	CASSKELDRALNTEAFF
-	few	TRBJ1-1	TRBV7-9	TGTGCCAGCAGCTTAGTCCTGGGCACCACACTTTCGAACACTGAAGCTTTCTTT	CASSLVLGTTLSNTEAFF
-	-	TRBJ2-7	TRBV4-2	TGTGCCAGCAGCCAAGAGGTCAGAGGAGCCTACGAGCAGTACTTC	CASSQEVRGAYEQYF
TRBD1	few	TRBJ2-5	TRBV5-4	TGTGCCAGCAGCTGGGCCGACAGGGGCCTAGGGGGAGAGACCCAGTACTTC	CASSWADRGLGGETQYF
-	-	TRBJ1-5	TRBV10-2	TGCGCCAGCAGTGAGTCCACGGGGGGGATTCAGCCCCAGCATTTT	CASSESTGGIQPQHF
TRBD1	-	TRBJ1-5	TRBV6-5	TGTGCCAGCAGTTACTCGTGGGACAGGGGCAATCAGCCCCAGCATTTT	CASSYSWDRGNQPQHF
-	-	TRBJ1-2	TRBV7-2	TGTGCCAGCAGCTTAGTTTTGGGGGGTGGGGGCTATGGCTACACCTTC	CASSLVLGGGGYGYTF
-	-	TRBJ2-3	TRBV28	TGTGCCAGCAGTTCGGGGTCAGATACGCAGTATTTT	CASSSGSDTQYF
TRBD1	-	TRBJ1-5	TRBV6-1	TGTGCCAGCACGGGGCAGGGGGCCTTTCAGCCCCAGCATTTT	CASTGQGAFQPQHF
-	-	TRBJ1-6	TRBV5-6	TGTGCCAGCAGCTTGGTAGAGGGATCACCCCTCCACTTT	CASSLVEGSPLHF
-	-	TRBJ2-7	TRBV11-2	TGTGCCAGCAGCTTAGGACAGGGAGGTGCCTACGAGCAGTACTTC	CASSLGQGGAYEQYF
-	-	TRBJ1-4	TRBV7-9	TGTGCCAGCAGCATCCGGGTCCAAAATGAAAAACTGTTTTTT	CASSIRVQNEKLFF
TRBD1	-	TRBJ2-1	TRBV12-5	TGTGCTAGTGGTTTGGTTCGCGACAGGGTTGAGCAGTTCTTC	CASGLVRDRVEQFF
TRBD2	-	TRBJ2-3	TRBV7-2	TGTGCCAGCAGCTTAAAACTAGCGGGGGGCCGCACAGATACGCAGTATTTT	CASSLKLAGGRTDTQYF
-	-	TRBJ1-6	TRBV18	TGTGCCAGCTCACCACCTAACAGGGCTTCACCCCTCCACTTT	CASSPPNRASPLHF
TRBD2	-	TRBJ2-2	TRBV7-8	TGTGCCAGCAGCACTCGGACTAGCGGGGGCTCCATGAGTACCGGGGAGCTGTTTTTT	CASSTRTSGGSMSTGELFF
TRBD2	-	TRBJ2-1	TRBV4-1	TGCGCCAGCAGCCGCCGGGACGGGGGGAATGAGCAGTTCTTC	CASSRRDGGNEQFF
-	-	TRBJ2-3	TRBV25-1	TGTGCCAGCAGTGACTCAGGGGAAGATACGCAGTATTTT	CASSDSGEDTQYF
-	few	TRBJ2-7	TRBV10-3	TGTGCCATCAGTGAGACAGGGTCGCAGTACTTC	CAISETGSQYF
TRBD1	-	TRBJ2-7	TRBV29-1	TGCAGCGCCCGACAGGGTTCCCACGAGCAGTACTTC	CSARQGSHEQYF
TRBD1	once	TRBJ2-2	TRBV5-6	TGTGCCAGCAGCTGGACAGGGGGAGACACCGGGGAGCTGTTTTTT	CASSWTGGDTGELFF
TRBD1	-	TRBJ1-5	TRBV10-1	TGCGCCAGCACTGGACCGGGACAGCACTATAGCAATCAGCCCCAGCATTTT	CASTGPGQHYSNQPQHF
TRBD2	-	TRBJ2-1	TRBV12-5	TGTGCTAGTGCCATTCTCGGGGGGGCTGAGCAGTTCTTC	CASAILGGAEQFF
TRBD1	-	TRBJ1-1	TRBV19	TGTGCCAGTAGTATGAGGACAGGGCGGAACACTGAAGCTTTCTTT	CASSMRTGRNTEAFF
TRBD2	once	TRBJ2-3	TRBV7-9	TGTGCCAGCAGCCGACGACTAGCGGGGGACACAGATACGCAGTATTTT	CASSRRLAGDTDTQYF
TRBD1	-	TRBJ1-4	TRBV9	TGTGCCAGCAGCGGAGGTGACAGGGTTAATGAAAAACTGTTTTTT	CASSGGDRVNEKLFF
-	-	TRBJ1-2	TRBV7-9	TGTGCCAGCAGCTCAGCGGGGGGTTACGGCTACACCTTC	CASSSAGGYGYTF